This TCR beta chain was observed in a study of blood T cells in healthy people across ages. CDR1 is SNHLY and CDR2 is FYNNEI in the germline V gene. Trimming cost V 5 bases and J 1 base, with 8 bases left between them. This CDR3 comprises 13 residues. Each donor was a healthy Caucasian individual from Russia, aged roughly 6 to 90. Researchers report isolating at least 7 million PBMCs per sample. There are many counts of this clonotype. The antigen is not known. A second PCR, run for roughly 6 to 11 cycles, used a sample-barcoded 5' primer plus a J-beta primer mix. Each cDNA molecule carried a tag from a template-switch adaptor that contained 12 random nucleotides. TCRdb ran MiXCR on the 5' RACE reads and lists one entry per CDR3 protein. This table holds more than 700,000 distinct CDR3 sequences, around 50% found once. Study-wide results and caveats: Higher diversity and more naive CD4+ cells were features of long-lived donors, compared to aged donors.

The clonotype originates from a man older than 75 in good health. This chain connects TRBV2 to TRBJ2-5; D call uncertain. The sequenced material came from blood. The CDR3 region has the DNA TGTGCCAGCAGTACGGACGGCCAAGAGACCCAGTACTTC. Encoded protein: CASSTDGQETQYF. Based on the CDR3 plus reference TRBV2 and TRBJ2-5, the full variable domain is EPEVTQTPSHQVTQMGQEVILRCVPISNHLYFYWYRQILGQKVEFLVSFYNNEISEKSEIFDDQFSVERPDGSNFTLKIRSTKLEDSAMYFCASSTDGQETQYFGPGTRLLVL.